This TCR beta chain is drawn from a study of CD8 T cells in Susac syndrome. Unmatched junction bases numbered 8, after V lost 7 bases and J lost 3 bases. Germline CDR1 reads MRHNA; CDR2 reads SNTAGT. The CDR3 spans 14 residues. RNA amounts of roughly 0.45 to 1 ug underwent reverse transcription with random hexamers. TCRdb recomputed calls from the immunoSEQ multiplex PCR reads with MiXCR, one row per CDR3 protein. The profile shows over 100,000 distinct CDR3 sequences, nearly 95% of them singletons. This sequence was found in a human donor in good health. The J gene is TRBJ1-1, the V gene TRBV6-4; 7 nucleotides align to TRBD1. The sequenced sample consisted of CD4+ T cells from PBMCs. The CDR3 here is CASTLIQGHTEAFF. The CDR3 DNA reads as TGTGCCAGCACCCTCATACAGGGGCACACTGAAGCTTTCTTT.